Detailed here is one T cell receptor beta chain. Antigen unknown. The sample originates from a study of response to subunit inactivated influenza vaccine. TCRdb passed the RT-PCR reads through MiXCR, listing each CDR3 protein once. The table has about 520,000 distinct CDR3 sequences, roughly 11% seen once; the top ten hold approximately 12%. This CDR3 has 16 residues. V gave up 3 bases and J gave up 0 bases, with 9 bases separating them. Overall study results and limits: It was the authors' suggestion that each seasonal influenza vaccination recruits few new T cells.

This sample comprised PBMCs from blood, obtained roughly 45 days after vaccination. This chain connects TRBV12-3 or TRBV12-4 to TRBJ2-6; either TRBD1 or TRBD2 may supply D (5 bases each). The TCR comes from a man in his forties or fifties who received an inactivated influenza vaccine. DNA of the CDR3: TGTGCCAGCAGTTTGGGACGGCCCTCTGGGGCCAACGTCCTGACTTTC. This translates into CASSLGRPSGANVLTF.